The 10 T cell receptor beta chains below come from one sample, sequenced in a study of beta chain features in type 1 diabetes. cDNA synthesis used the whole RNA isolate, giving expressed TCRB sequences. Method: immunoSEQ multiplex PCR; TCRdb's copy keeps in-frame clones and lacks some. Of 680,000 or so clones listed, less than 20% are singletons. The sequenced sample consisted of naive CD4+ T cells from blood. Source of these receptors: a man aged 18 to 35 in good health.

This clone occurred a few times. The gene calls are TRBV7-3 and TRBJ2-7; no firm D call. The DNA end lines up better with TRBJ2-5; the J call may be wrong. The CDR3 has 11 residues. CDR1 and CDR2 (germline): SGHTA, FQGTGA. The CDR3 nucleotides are TGTGCCAGCAGCACCGGAGAGACCCAGTACTTC. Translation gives CASSTGETQYF.

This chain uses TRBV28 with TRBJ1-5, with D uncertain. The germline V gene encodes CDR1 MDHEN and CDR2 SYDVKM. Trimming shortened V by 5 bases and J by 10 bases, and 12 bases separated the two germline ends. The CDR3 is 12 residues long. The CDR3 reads CASSPRSLPQHF. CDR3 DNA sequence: TGTGCCAGCAGTCCACGATCCCTCCCCCAGCATTTT.

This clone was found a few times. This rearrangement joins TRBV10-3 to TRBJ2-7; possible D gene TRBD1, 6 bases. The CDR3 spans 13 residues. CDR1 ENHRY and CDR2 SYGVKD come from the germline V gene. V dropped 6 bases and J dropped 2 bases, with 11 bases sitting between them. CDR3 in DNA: TGTGCCATCAGACCCGGGACACCCTACGAGCAGTACTTC. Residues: CAIRPGTPYEQYF.

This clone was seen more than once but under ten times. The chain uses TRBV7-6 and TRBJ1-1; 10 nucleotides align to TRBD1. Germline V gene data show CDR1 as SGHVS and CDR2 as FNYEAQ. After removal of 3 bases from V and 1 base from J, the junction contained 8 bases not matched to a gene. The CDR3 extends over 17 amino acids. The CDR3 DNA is TGTGCCAGCAGCTTCGACAGGGGGCAATTCGCGAACACTGAAGCTTTCTTT. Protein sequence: CASSFDRGQFANTEAFF.

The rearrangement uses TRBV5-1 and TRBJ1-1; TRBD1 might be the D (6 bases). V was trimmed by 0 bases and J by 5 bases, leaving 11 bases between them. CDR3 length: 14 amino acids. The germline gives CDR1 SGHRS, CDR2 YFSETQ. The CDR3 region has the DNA TGCGCCAGCAGCTTGGACAGGGTGGGGACTGAAGCTTTCTTT. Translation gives CASSLDRVGTEAFF.

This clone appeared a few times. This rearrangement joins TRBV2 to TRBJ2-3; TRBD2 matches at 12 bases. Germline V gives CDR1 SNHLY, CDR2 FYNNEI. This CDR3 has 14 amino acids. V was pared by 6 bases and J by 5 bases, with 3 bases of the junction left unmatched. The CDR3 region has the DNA TGTGCCAGCAGGAGACTAGCGGGAGAAGATACGCAGTATTTT. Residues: CASRRLAGEDTQYF.

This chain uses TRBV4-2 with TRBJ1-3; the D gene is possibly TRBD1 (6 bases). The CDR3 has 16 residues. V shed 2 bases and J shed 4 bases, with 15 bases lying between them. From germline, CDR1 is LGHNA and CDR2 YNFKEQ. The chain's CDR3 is CASSQHTGLSGNTIYF. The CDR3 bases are TGTGCCAGCAGCCAACATACAGGGTTATCCGGAAACACCATATATTTT.

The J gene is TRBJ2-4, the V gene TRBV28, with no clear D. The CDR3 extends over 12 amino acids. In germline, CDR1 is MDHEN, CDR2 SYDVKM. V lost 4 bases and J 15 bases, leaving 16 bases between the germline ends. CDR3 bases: TGTGCCAGCAGTTCTTCAAGGTTGTTTGCGTACTTC. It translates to CASSSSRLFAYF. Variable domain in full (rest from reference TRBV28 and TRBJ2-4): DVKVTQSSRYLVKRTGEKVFLECVQDMDHENMFWYRQDPGLGLRLIYFSYDVKMKEKGDIPEGYSVSREKKERFSLILESASTNQTSMYLCASSSSRLFAYFGAGTRLSVL.

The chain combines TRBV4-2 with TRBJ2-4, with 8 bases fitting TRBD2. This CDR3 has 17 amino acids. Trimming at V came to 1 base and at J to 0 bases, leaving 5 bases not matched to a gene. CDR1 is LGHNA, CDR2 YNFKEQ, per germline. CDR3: CASSQVQAGVAKNIQYF. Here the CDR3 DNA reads TGTGCCAGCAGCCAAGTTCAAGCGGGGGTAGCCAAAAACATTCAGTACTTC.

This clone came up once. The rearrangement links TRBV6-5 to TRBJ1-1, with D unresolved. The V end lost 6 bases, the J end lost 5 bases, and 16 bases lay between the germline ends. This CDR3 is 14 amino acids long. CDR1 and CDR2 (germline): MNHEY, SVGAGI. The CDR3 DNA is TGTGCCAGCAGGCGGACGGGCGGAGGGACTGAAGCTTTCTTT. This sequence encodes CASRRTGGGTEAFF.